These 7 T cell receptor beta chains share one sample of origin, sequenced in a study of regulatory T cells in long-lasting Graves disease. Time point defined: persistent/refractory GD, antithyroid drugs over 5 years with positive TRAb. From PBMCs, RNA was extracted and then used to make the TCR library. iRepertoire HTBI primers and Arm-PCR of CDR3 regions built TCR beta libraries. TCRdb reprocessed the multiplex PCR reads via MiXCR and lists one record per CDR3 protein. The sample includes about 460,000 distinct CDR3 sequences, approximately 23% seen only once; the top ten take roughly 14%. The sample was peripheral blood mononuclear cells (PBMCs), taken when the disease was refractory, from a patient treated with antithyroid drugs. The receptors shown here come from a female donor with Graves disease.

A few counts support this clonotype. V and J are TRBV27 and TRBJ1-1, with TRBD1 identical over 8 bases. J was trimmed by 7 bases and V by 5 bases; bases with no gene match: 6. The CDR3 has 13 residues. CDR1 and CDR2 (germline): MNHEY, SMNVEV (reference sequence). CDR3 region: CASSLGQGGEAFF. The CDR3 coding sequence is TGTGCCAGCAGTCTCGGACAGGGTGGTGAAGCTTTCTTT.

The genes are TRBV7-2 and TRBJ2-7; 8 positions agree with TRBD1. CDR3 length: 15 amino acids. Trimming at V came to 4 bases and at J to 0 bases, leaving 5 bases not matched to a gene. Germline V gene sequence: CDR1 SGHTA, CDR2 FQGNSA. The CDR3 here is CASSYRTGSSYEQYF. The CDR3 nucleotides read TGTGCCAGCAGCTACCGGACAGGGAGCTCCTACGAGCAGTACTTC.

The rearrangement uses TRBV10-3 and TRBJ2-7; a weak D match, TRBD2 (6 bases). Trimming took 3 bases from V and 5 from J, leaving 14 bases between them. The germline V gene encodes CDR1 ENHRY and CDR2 SYGVKD. This CDR3 region has 14 residues. CDR3 bases: TGTGCCATCAGTGAAGGGAGGTCTCGTGACGAGCAGTACTTC. Its protein product is CAISEGRSRDEQYF.

This rearrangement joins TRBV20-1 to TRBJ1-6; 10 positions match TRBD1. Germline V gene sequence: CDR1 DFQATT, CDR2 SNEGSKA (reference sequence). V was pared by 6 bases and J by 7 bases, with 6 bases of the junction left unmatched. The CDR3 is 14 amino acids. The CDR3, as DNA: TGCAGTGCAGGGAGGGGACAGGGGAATTCACCCCTCCACTTT. Encoded protein: CSAGRGQGNSPLHF.

The chain has TRBV20-1 and TRBJ2-4; 8 bases map to TRBD1. The CDR3 has 15 residues. Trimming removed 3 bases from V and 6 bases from J; junction bases left unmatched: 10. In germline, CDR1 is DFQATT, CDR2 SNEGSKA (reference sequence). The CDR3 reads CSARTGAFRGNIQYF. The CDR3 DNA sequence: TGCAGTGCTAGGACAGGGGCGTTTCGAGGAAACATTCAGTACTTC.

The rearrangement links TRBV19 to TRBJ1-5; D unclear. Trimming shortened V by 1 base and J by 0 bases, and 19 bases separated the two germline ends. This CDR3 spans 19 amino acids. Germline CDR1 and CDR2: LNHDA and SQIVND (reference sequence). The CDR3 bases are TGTGCCAGTAGTATAGTCCTCCGGCGGCAGAGTTATAGCAATCAGCCCCAGCATTTT. Translated: CASSIVLRRQSYSNQPQHF.

Here the CDR3 DNA reads TGTGCCAGCAGTTACTTCATGAGTGCTGTGAACACTGAAGCTTTCTTT. Translating it yields CASSYFMSAVNTEAFF. The V call is TRBV6-2 or TRBV6-3, the J call TRBJ1-1; D remains unclear. Germline lookup yields CDR1 MNHEY and CDR2 SVGEGT. Trimming took off 1 base at V and 0 bases at J, with 12 bases between the two ends. The CDR3 covers 16 residues.